These 10 T cell receptor beta chains were all obtained from the same sample, sequenced in a study of blood T cell repertoires in COVID-19. Some clones are missing from TCRdb's copy, which holds only in-frame ones; the method was immunoSEQ multiplex PCR. The profile shows approximately 200,000 clones, roughly 87% of them singletons. The specimen sequenced was PBMCs or T cells enriched from blood (not recorded which). The receptors here all came from a middle-aged woman with acute COVID-19.

The V and J genes are TRBV3-1 (or the pseudogene TRBV3-2) and TRBJ2-2; D may be TRBD1 (5 bases). Trimming pared 0 bases from V and 4 bases from J, leaving 12 bases between. The CDR3 covers 16 residues. Germline V gene data show CDR1 as LGHDT and CDR2 as YNNKEL (reference sequence). The CDR3 loop is CASSQEGARGTGELFF. CDR3 sequence (DNA): TGTGCCAGCAGCCAAGAAGGCGCTAGGGGCACCGGGGAGCTGTTTTTT.

The V and J genes are TRBV2 and TRBJ2-7; weak D call: TRBD2 (6 bases). CDR3 length: 15 amino acids. V shed 6 bases and J shed 0 bases, with 15 bases lying between them. Germline V lookup: CDR1 SNHLY, CDR2 FYNNEI. The CDR3: CASRTDGGDSYEQYF. DNA for the CDR3: TGTGCCAGCAGAACGGACGGAGGGGACTCCTACGAGCAGTACTTC.

The chain has TRBV9 and TRBJ2-7; 15 bases fit TRBD2. The germline CDR1 and CDR2 sequences are SGDLS and YYNGEE. Unmatched junction bases numbered 5, after V lost 4 bases and J lost 9 bases. This CDR3 has 14 residues. CDR3 loop: CASSTGLAGGAQYF. CDR3 in DNA: TGTGCCAGCAGCACGGGACTAGCGGGGGGAGCGCAGTACTTC.

The chain joins TRBV19 to TRBJ2-5; D gene ambiguous. This CDR3 has 13 amino acids. Trimming took 3 bases from V and 8 from J, leaving 13 bases between them. The germline CDR1 and CDR2 sequences are LNHDA and SQIVND (reference sequence). For the CDR3, the DNA is TGTGCCAGTAGTATTAGTACAGAACGTACCCAGTACTTC. Its protein is CASSISTERTQYF.

This clone was recorded once. The CDR3 coding sequence is TGTGCCAGCTCACCACCGGTAGGAGCGACCAGCTCCTACAATGAGCAGTTCTTC. It specifies CASSPPVGATSSYNEQFF. The rearrangement joins TRBV18 to TRBJ2-1; the D is unclear. There are 18 residues in the CDR3. CDR1 and CDR2 (germline): KGHSH, LQKENI. With 0 bases removed from V and 0 bases from J, the gap between germline ends came to 15 bases.

This chain connects TRBV12-3 or TRBV12-4 to TRBJ2-5; D is possibly TRBD2 (5 bases). The V gene lost 3 bases and the J gene lost 4 bases, with 6 bases spanning the gap. This CDR3 is built from 12 residues. CDR3 region: CASSLGRETQYF. The CDR3 nucleotides are TGTGCCAGCAGTTTGGGGAGAGAGACCCAGTACTTC.

This chain connects TRBV12-5 to TRBJ1-4; 7 positions agree with TRBD1. There are 13 residues in the CDR3. V trimming: 6 bases; J trimming: 10 bases; junction bases outside the gene matches: 8. Germline V gene sequence: CDR1 LGHNT, CDR2 FRNRAP. The CDR3 nucleotides read TGTGCTAGTGGGGGGACAGAGGAAGGAAAACTGTTTTTT. It translates to CASGGTEEGKLFF.

This chain joins TRBV4-1 and TRBJ2-7; perhaps TRBD1 as D (5 bases). V gave up 3 bases and J gave up 2 bases, with 17 bases separating them. From germline, CDR1 is MGHRA and CDR2 YSYEKL. This CDR3 contains 16 residues. The CDR3 spells CASSHNLGLGPYEQYF. The CDR3 bases are TGCGCCAGCAGCCATAACCTGGGGCTCGGGCCCTACGAGCAGTACTTC.

This rearrangement joins TRBV5-1 to TRBJ2-1, with 14 positions matching TRBD2. J gave up 2 bases and V 5 bases, and 3 bases lay outside the gene matches. CDR1 is SGHRS, CDR2 YFSETQ, per germline. The CDR3 totals 16 residues. CDR3 sequence reads: CASSKTSGGAYNEQFF. Written as DNA, the CDR3 is TGCGCCAGCAGTAAGACTAGCGGGGGGGCCTACAATGAGCAGTTCTTC.

The chain uses TRBV27 and TRBJ1-2; a possible D gene is TRBD1 (6 bases). With 2 bases removed from V and 5 bases from J, the gap between germline ends came to 15 bases. This CDR3 is built from 15 residues. Per germline, CDR1 MNHEY and CDR2 SMNVEV (reference sequence). DNA of the CDR3: TGTGCCAGCAGTTTAACCCAGGGGAACTCTTATGGCTACACCTTC. Its protein is CASSLTQGNSYGYTF.